This entry lists 2 T cell receptor beta chains sequenced from one sample in a study of CD8 T cells in Susac syndrome. An input of about 0.5 to 1 ug of RNA was subjected to reverse transcription using random hexamers. TCRdb passed the immunoSEQ multiplex PCR reads through MiXCR, listing each CDR3 protein once. Of under 200,000 distinct CDR3 sequences in the sample, more than 90% are singletons; the top ten hold over 0.12%. The sequenced sample was CD4+ T cells from PBMCs. These receptors originate from a human donor in good health.

This clonotype was detected once. The chain links TRBV4-3 to TRBJ1-6; TRBD1 might be the D (5 bases). The V gene lost 3 bases and the J gene lost 5 bases, with 17 bases spanning the gap. Germline V gene data show CDR1 as LGHNA and CDR2 as YSLEER. This CDR3 contains 17 residues. CDR3 DNA sequence: TGCGCCAGCAGCCAGCCTTCCGGGACCGCCGATAATTCACCCCTCCACTTT. Its translation is CASSQPSGTADNSPLHF.

This sequence joins TRBV7-2 and TRBJ1-1, with 9 bases that match TRBD1. CDR3 length: 14 amino acids. V dropped 1 base and J dropped 8; count of bases not matched to a gene: 5. Germline CDR1 and CDR2: SGHTA and FQGNSA. The CDR3: CASSLVGGQGEAFF. The CDR3 DNA reads as TGTGCCAGCAGCTTAGTGGGGGGACAGGGCGAAGCTTTCTTT.